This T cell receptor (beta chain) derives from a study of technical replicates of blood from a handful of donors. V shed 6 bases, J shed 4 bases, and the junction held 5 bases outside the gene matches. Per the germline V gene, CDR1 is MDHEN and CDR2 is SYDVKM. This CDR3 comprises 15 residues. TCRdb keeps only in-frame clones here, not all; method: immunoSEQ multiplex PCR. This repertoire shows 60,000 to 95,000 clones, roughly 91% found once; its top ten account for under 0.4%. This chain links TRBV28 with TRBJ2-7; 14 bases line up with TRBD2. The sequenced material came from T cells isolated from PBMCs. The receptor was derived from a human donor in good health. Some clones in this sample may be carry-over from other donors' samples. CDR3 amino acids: CASSSGTSGSYEQYF. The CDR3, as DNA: TGTGCCAGCAGCTCCGGGACTAGCGGGAGTTACGAGCAGTACTTC.